Listed here are 28 T cell receptor beta chains from one sample, sequenced in a study of cytomegalovirus exposure and HLA in healthy donors (dated by TCRdb to 2017 to 2019). Library prep was done by the immunoSEQ multiplex PCR assay. TCRdb provides this immuneACCESS table in a form limited to in-frame rearrangements. Some clones are lacking; in checked studies, under half of them reflect an unresolved V gene, and why the rest are absent is not known. The sample yields 65,000 to 75,000 clones; approximately 95% were counted once. Roughly 1.6% of the sample comes from the top ten. The sample was PBMCs. The receptors here all came from a man aged 18 to 30 in good health and CMV-seropositive.

The rearrangement joins TRBV5-1 to TRBJ2-2; 13 bases are shared with TRBD2. The J segment lost 6 bases and the V segment lost 0 bases, leaving 5 bases of the junction unmatched. The V gene's germline CDR1 is SGHRS and CDR2 YFSETQ. This CDR3 has 17 amino acids. CDR3 protein: CASSLELAGGPAGELFF. CDR3 DNA: TGCGCCAGCAGCTTGGAACTAGCGGGAGGGCCAGCCGGGGAGCTGTTTTTT.

This rearrangement joins TRBV2 to TRBJ2-7; D is perhaps TRBD2 (6 bases). The germline CDR1 and CDR2 sequences are SNHLY and FYNNEI. Between the trimmed V and J ends, which lost 0 bases and 5 bases, there was a span of 17 bases. The CDR3 spans 16 residues. CDR3 sequence reads: CASSEAPAEGRHEQYF. Here the CDR3 DNA reads TGTGCCAGCAGTGAAGCACCAGCGGAGGGTCGCCACGAGCAGTACTTC.

This sequence joins TRBV23-1 and TRBJ2-3; possible D gene TRBD2, 5 bases. TRBV23-1 is an open reading frame, and its role is uncertain. The CDR3 is made up of 16 amino acids. The ends were cut back, 0 bases at V and 3 bases at J, with 13 bases in the middle. The CDR3 spells CASSQSCRRGTDTQYF. The CDR3 nucleotides read TGCGCCAGCAGTCAATCCTGCCGAAGAGGGACAGATACGCAGTATTTT.

CDR3 in DNA: TGTGCCAGCAGCGTACACACAGATACGCAGTATTTT. The encoded protein is CASSVHTDTQYF. V is TRBV9 and J is TRBJ2-3; D not certain. The CDR3 extends over 12 amino acids. The V end was cut by 1 base, the J end by 2 bases, with 2 bases between. Germline CDR1 reads SGDLS; CDR2 reads YYNGEE.

J is TRBJ1-5 and V is TRBV4-1, with 8 bases lining up with TRBD1. With 3 bases clipped from V and 5 bases from J, the junction kept 6 bases outside the gene matches. The CDR3 totals 15 residues. The germline gives CDR1 MGHRA, CDR2 YSYEKL. The CDR3 region has the DNA TGCGCCAGCAGCCAGGTCCCAGGGGGCGATCAGCCCCAGCATTTT. Amino acids: CASSQVPGGDQPQHF.

V is TRBV10-2 and J is TRBJ1-2; 8 bases line up with TRBD1. The V gene end was trimmed by 4 bases and the J gene end by 0 bases; junction bases not matched to a gene: 1. Per the germline V gene, CDR1 is WSHSY and CDR2 is SAAADI. CDR3 size: 14 residues. CDR3 sequence: CASSGQGTNYGYTF. The CDR3, as DNA: TGCGCCAGCAGTGGACAGGGGACTAACTATGGCTACACCTTC.

This clone appeared a single time. The CDR3 bases are TGTGCCAGCACCACTCTAGCGGGAGGGGTAAGGGAGCAGTACTTC. It encodes CASTTLAGGVREQYF. The rearrangement links TRBV6-5 to TRBJ2-7; 12 positions agree with TRBD2. The CDR3 loop spans 15 amino acids. Per germline, CDR1 MNHEY and CDR2 SVGAGI. J gave up 7 bases and V 7 bases, and 11 bases lay outside the gene matches.

The genes are TRBV29-1 and TRBJ2-1; D possibly corresponds to TRBD2 (5 bases). Germline CDR1 is SQVTM and CDR2 is ANQGSEA. Trimming cost V 3 bases and J 4 bases, with 19 bases left between them. The CDR3 length is 16 residues. CDR3 DNA sequence: TGCAGCGTTGATCTTCCGGACTCCAGTATGTACAATGAGCAGTTCTTC. It encodes CSVDLPDSSMYNEQFF.

The CDR3 sequence: CASSLDLAGGHNEQFF. For the CDR3, the DNA is TGTGCCAGCAGCTTAGACCTAGCGGGAGGTCACAATGAGCAGTTCTTC. The V gene is TRBV7-2, the J gene TRBJ2-1; TRBD2 aligns across 11 bases. Looked up from germline, CDR1 is SGHTA and CDR2 is FQGNSA. V was pared by 1 base and J by 5 bases, with 4 bases of the junction left unmatched. The CDR3 totals 16 residues.

The chain carries TRBV19 and TRBJ2-1, with D tentatively TRBD2 (6 bases). CDR3 size: 14 residues. Germline CDR1 is LNHDA and CDR2 is SQIVND (reference sequence). Trimming took off 3 bases at V and 8 bases at J, with 14 bases between the two ends. CDR3 sequence reads: CASSMLGGRDEQFF. DNA for the CDR3: TGTGCCAGTAGTATGTTGGGGGGTCGGGATGAGCAGTTCTTC. The full variable domain, rest sourced from reference TRBV19 and TRBJ2-1, is DGGITQSPKYLFRKEGQNVTLSCEQNLNHDAMYWYRQDPGQGLRLIYYSQIVNDFQKGDIAEGYSVSREKKESFPLTVTSAQKNPTAFYLCASSMLGGRDEQFFGPGTRLTVL.

The chain is built from TRBV2 and TRBJ2-7; 10 bases are a match to TRBD2. The length of the CDR3 is 15 residues. Germline lookup yields CDR1 SNHLY and CDR2 FYNNEI. After removal of 10 bases from V and 3 bases from J, the junction contained 12 bases not matched to a gene. CDR3 coding DNA: TGTGCCATCACCCCCGGGACTAGCGCCAACTACGAGCAGTACTTC. Residues: CAITPGTSANYEQYF.

The rearrangement uses TRBV7-8 and TRBJ1-3, with D perhaps matching TRBD1 (6 bases). Germline V gene data show CDR1 as SGHVS and CDR2 as FQNEAQ. With 8 bases removed from V and 1 base from J, the gap between germline ends came to 9 bases. The CDR3 spans 13 residues. CDR3 sequence reads: CASVQGSGNTIYF. As DNA, the CDR3 is TGTGCCAGCGTACAGGGTTCTGGAAACACCATATATTTT.

The chain combines TRBV28 with TRBJ2-7; D remains unclear. Germline CDR1 is MDHEN and CDR2 is SYDVKM. The CDR3 consists of 14 residues. Trimming stripped 3 bases from V and 2 bases from J, with 11 bases between. CDR3 region: CASSFLTVTYEQYF. The CDR3 DNA sequence: TGTGCCAGCAGTTTTCTTACAGTAACCTACGAGCAGTACTTC.

V is TRBV6-1 and J is TRBJ1-3, with D tentatively TRBD1 (5 bases). Germline assignment: CDR1 MNHNS and CDR2 SASEGT. The CDR3 has 15 residues. V lost 2 bases and J lost 0, with 8 bases in between. The CDR3 spells CASSERQFSGNTIYF. DNA of the CDR3: TGTGCCAGCAGTGAAAGACAGTTCTCTGGAAACACCATATATTTT.

The rearrangement joins TRBV13 to TRBJ2-7, with 12 bases lining up with TRBD2. V gave up 5 bases and J gave up 7 bases; unmatched junction bases: 9. CDR3 length: 15 amino acids. Per the germline V gene, CDR1 is PRHDT and CDR2 is FYEKMQ (reference sequence). CDR3 residues: CASSPRLAGVGEQYF. The CDR3 bases are TGTGCCAGCAGCCCGAGACTAGCGGGAGTGGGGGAGCAGTACTTC.

The rearrangement joins TRBV27 to TRBJ1-5, with TRBD1 identical over 8 bases. CDR1 MNHEY and CDR2 SMNVEV come from the germline V gene (reference sequence). Trimming took 5 bases from V and 6 from J; bases not matched to a gene: 9. This CDR3 spans 15 amino acids. Here the CDR3 reads CASSPRGPGSQPQHF. The CDR3 nucleotides read TGTGCCAGCAGTCCCAGGGGGCCGGGCAGTCAGCCCCAGCATTTT.

V is TRBV11-2 and J is TRBJ2-3, with 7 bases fitting TRBD2. The junction had 7 bases not matched to a gene; V was cut back by 6 bases and J by 4 bases. Germline values: CDR1 SGHAT, CDR2 FQNNGV. The length of the CDR3 is 14 residues. CDR3 residues: CASSDSGGADTQYF. DNA of the CDR3: TGTGCCAGCAGTGATTCGGGAGGAGCAGATACGCAGTATTTT.

The chain joins TRBV5-1 to TRBJ2-2; TRBD2 might be the D (5 bases). This CDR3 has 14 amino acids. The V gene lost 2 bases and the J gene lost 0 bases, with 5 bases spanning the gap. Germline lookup yields CDR1 SGHRS and CDR2 YFSETQ. The CDR3: CASSLLANTGELFF. DNA of the CDR3: TGCGCCAGCAGCTTACTAGCGAACACCGGGGAGCTGTTTTTT.

The chain carries TRBV5-1 and TRBJ2-3; no firm D call. Germline loops: CDR1 SGHRS, CDR2 YFSETQ. The CDR3 is 13 residues long. V dropped 0 bases and J dropped 2 bases, with 4 bases sitting between them. The CDR3 DNA reads as TGCGCCAGCAGCTTGGCCTCCACAGATACGCAGTATTTT. The encoded protein is CASSLASTDTQYF.

The J gene is TRBJ2-1, the V gene TRBV18, with a tentative D call TRBD2 (5 bases). The CDR3 runs to 12 residues. The germline V gene has CDR1 KGHSH and CDR2 LQKENI. The germline V and J ends were trimmed by 6 bases and 4 bases, with 7 bases remaining between them. The CDR3 region has the DNA TGTGCCAGCTCCCGGGGTTACAATGAGCAGTTCTTC. Translating gives CASSRGYNEQFF.

This sequence joins TRBV15 and TRBJ2-5; a possible D gene is TRBD2 (7 bases). The V gene's germline CDR1 is LNHNV and CDR2 YYDKDF (reference sequence). This CDR3 has 15 residues. Trimming pared 0 bases from V and 4 bases from J, leaving 12 bases between. This CDR3 reads CATSRDRGGSETQYF. The CDR3 region has the DNA TGTGCCACCAGCAGAGACAGGGGAGGGTCAGAGACCCAGTACTTC.

The V call is TRBV30, the J call TRBJ1-5, with 7 bases that match TRBD1. Germline V lookup: CDR1 GTSNPN, CDR2 SVGIG (reference sequence). CDR3 length: 15 amino acids. V was pared by 0 bases and J by 6 bases, with 8 bases of the junction left unmatched. The chain's CDR3 is CAWSVLTGRTQPQHF. The CDR3 bases are TGTGCCTGGAGTGTACTGACAGGGAGGACTCAGCCCCAGCATTTT. Complete variable domain (other parts from reference TRBV30 and TRBJ1-5): SQTIHQWPATLVQPVGSPLSLECTVEGTSNPNLYWYRQAAGRGLQLLFYSVGIGQISSEVPQNLSASRPQDRQFILSSKKLLLSDSGFYLCAWSVLTGRTQPQHFGDGTRLSIL.

The chain links TRBV19 to TRBJ2-1; TRBD2 aligns across 12 bases. The CDR3 has 15 residues. Germline CDR1 reads LNHDA; CDR2 reads SQIVND (reference sequence). J gave up 5 bases and V 5 bases, and 4 bases lay outside the gene matches. The CDR3 DNA is TGTGCCAGTAGTGTATGGACTAGCGGGAACAATGAGCAGTTCTTC. The encoded protein is CASSVWTSGNNEQFF.

The rearrangement uses TRBV9 and TRBJ2-7; D perhaps matches TRBD1 (6 bases). Germline-derived CDR1 and CDR2 are SGDLS and YYNGEE. The ends were cut back, 2 bases at V and 6 bases at J, with 12 bases in the middle. The CDR3 totals 13 residues. The CDR3 here is CASSVLTGSEQYF. CDR3 coding DNA: TGTGCCAGCAGCGTCTTAACAGGGTCCGAGCAGTACTTC.

The rearrangement links TRBV7-8 to TRBJ1-2; D is undetermined. CDR3 length equals 13 residues. V shed 3 bases and J shed 8 bases, with 13 bases lying between them. CDR1 is SGHVS, CDR2 FQNEAQ, per germline. As DNA, the CDR3 is TGTGCCAGCAGCTTGGGTACAGATTACGGCTACACCTTC. Translating it yields CASSLGTDYGYTF.

The rearrangement links TRBV10-1 to TRBJ2-7; 7 positions match TRBD2. Germline CDR1 is WNHNN and CDR2 is SYGVQD (reference sequence). This CDR3 spans 15 amino acids. V gave up 7 bases and J gave up 2 bases; unmatched junction bases: 11. The CDR3 region has the DNA TGCGCCAGCACCCGAAACCTAGCGGCCCCCTACGAGCAGTACTTC. Protein sequence: CASTRNLAAPYEQYF.

This chain uses TRBV19 with TRBJ2-3; 10 bases line up with TRBD2. Germline CDR1 LNHDA, CDR2 SQIVND (reference sequence). The trim removed 6 bases at V and 4 bases at J, leaving 10 bases unmatched. This CDR3 spans 16 amino acids. The CDR3 bases are TGTGCCAGTAGAAAAGCGGGAGGGCGATCAGCAGATACGCAGTATTTT. This encodes CASRKAGGRSADTQYF.

This clone was recorded a few times. V is TRBV11-2 and J is TRBJ1-1, with D perhaps matching TRBD1 (6 bases). Germline V CDR1 and CDR2: SGHAT, FQNNGV. This CDR3 is 17 amino acids long. Trimming took 4 bases from V and 3 from J, leaving 21 bases between them. The CDR3 region has the DNA TGTGCCAGCAGCTCGATAAATCCCACAGGGAGGGACACTGAAGCTTTCTTT. Protein: CASSSINPTGRDTEAFF. The full variable domain, in which reference TRBV11-2 and TRBJ1-1 provide the parts outside the CDR3, is EAGVAQSPRYKIIEKRQSVAFWCNPISGHATLYWYQQILGQGPKLLIQFQNNGVVDDSQLPKDRFSAERLKGVDSTLKIQPAKLEDSAVYLCASSSINPTGRDTEAFFGQGTRLTVV.